The sequence of this TCR beta chain was determined in a study of T cell responses to AZD1222 COVID-19 vaccine. The study, taken as a whole, reports: Unmutated variant regions reportedly attract nearly half of all spike-specific TCRs. Repertoire sampling happened only post peak T cell response.

Sequencing used immunoSEQ multiplex PCR; TCRdb keeps in-frame clones, though not all of them. The sample includes 100,000 to 150,000 clones, around 90% of them seen just once. Both about-4-week and about-12-week second-dose recipients were combined. The V end was cut by 6 bases, the J end by 3 bases, with 10 bases between. From germline, CDR1 is MNHEY and CDR2 SVGAGI. The CDR3 length is 13 residues. A word on this clone: The antigen is unknown.

The TCR was taken from an adult who received the AZD1222 COVID-19 vaccine. The chain is built from TRBV6-5 and TRBJ2-3; D perhaps matches TRBD1 (6 bases). Specimen: peripheral blood, collected 28 days after the second AZD1222 dose. The CDR3 spells CASRATGTDTQYF. The DNA for the CDR3 is TGTGCCAGCAGGGCCACAGGGACAGATACGCAGTATTTT.